The rows below give T cell receptor beta chains drawn from one sample of a study of post-analysis software for immune sequencing data. A single record per CDR3 protein comes from TCRdb applying MiXCR to the PCR reads. The table includes about 540,000 distinct CDR3 sequences, 30% to 40% detected once. Source material: blood. These receptor sequences come from a girl younger than 18 with multiple sclerosis. The CDR3 runs from the conserved cysteine through the conserved F or W. The D gene is left open where the match is weak. Rows give clone size only sometimes, using once, few, many, or a class for an expanded clone.

>TRBJ1-5|few|TRBV10-3|NA
CAISAGDGNQPQHF
TGTGCCATCAGTGCGGGGGACGGCAATCAGCCCCAGCATTTT
>TRBJ1-2|few|TRBV10-3|TRBD1
CAISEPTGSYGYTF
TGTGCCATCAGTGAGCCGACAGGGTCCTATGGCTACACCTTC
>TRBJ2-3|few|TRBV4-1|NA
CASSQDLRGAYTDTQYF
TGCGCCAGCAGCCAAGATCTACGGGGGGCTTACACAGATACGCAGTATTTT
>TRBJ2-5|few|TRBV15|NA
CATSKTGRQETQYF
TGTGCCACCAGCAAAACAGGTCGTCAAGAGACCCAGTACTTC
>TRBJ2-5|many|TRBV7-8|NA
CASLRGGETQYF
TGTGCCAGCTTGAGGGGCGGGGAGACCCAGTACTTC
>TRBJ1-2|few|TRBV2|NA
CASSGGRNYGYTF
TGTGCCAGCAGTGGGGGCAGGAACTATGGCTACACCTTC
>TRBJ2-2|NA|TRBV6-1|NA
CASSEGRGNTGELFF
TGTGCCAGCAGTGAAGGCCGGGGGAACACCGGGGAGCTGTTTTTT
>TRBJ1-2|NA|TRBV6-1|NA
CASGPAPNYGYTF
TGTGCCAGCGGTCCAGCCCCTAACTATGGCTACACCTTC
>TRBJ1-5|few|TRBV12-3/TRBV12-4|TRBD1
CASSSGDSHSNQPQHF
TGTGCCAGCAGTTCCGGGGACAGTCATAGCAATCAGCCCCAGCATTTT
>TRBJ2-1|many|TRBV29-1|TRBD1
CSVDATGGNEQFF
TGCAGCGTGGACGCGACAGGGGGCAATGAGCAGTTCTTC
>TRBJ2-5|NA|TRBV13|NA
CASSHRTGKETQYF
TGTGCCAGCAGCCACCGGACTGGAAAAGAGACCCAGTACTTC
>TRBJ2-7|NA|TRBV20-1|NA
CSARGPQGYEQYF
TGCAGTGCTAGAGGTCCACAGGGTTACGAGCAGTACTTC
>TRBJ2-3|NA|TRBV12-5|NA
CASGSQKREGDTSTDTQYF
TGTGCTAGTGGTTCCCAAAAACGAGAGGGGGATACTAGCACAGATACGCAGTATTTT
>TRBJ2-7|NA|TRBV6-6|NA
CASSYSGSTGSYEQYF
TGTGCCAGCAGTTACTCGGGCAGCACAGGGTCCTACGAGCAGTACTTC
>TRBJ1-3|few|TRBV6-5|NA
CASRQTGSPGNTIYF
TGTGCCAGCAGACAAACAGGGAGTCCTGGAAACACCATATATTTT
>TRBJ1-1|NA|TRBV5-1|NA
CATARGGRVTEAFF
TGCGCCACCGCACGGGGGGGCAGAGTCACTGAAGCTTTCTTT
>TRBJ1-5|NA|TRBV4-1|NA
CASSQVETGNQPQHF
TGCGCCAGCAGCCAAGTCGAGACAGGCAATCAGCCCCAGCATTTT
>TRBJ1-1|NA|TRBV7-8|NA
CASSTPTDSLDTEAFF
TGTGCCAGCAGCACCCCGACCGACAGCTTAGACACTGAAGCTTTCTTT
>TRBJ2-5|NA|TRBV12-3/TRBV12-4|NA
CASSWNRATETQYF
TGTGCCAGCAGTTGGAACCGGGCCACCGAGACCCAGTACTTC
>TRBJ2-7|many|TRBV4-2|NA
CASSQGSSAWDQSYEQYF
TGTGCCAGCAGCCAGGGGTCGAGTGCATGGGACCAATCCTACGAGCAGTACTTC
>TRBJ2-4|many|TRBV27|NA
CASSPRWAGGNIQYF
TGTGCCAGCAGTCCCCGGTGGGCAGGCGGAAACATTCAGTACTTC
>TRBJ1-1|NA|TRBV5-1|TRBD1
CASRNAGQQFTSGTEAFF
TGCGCCAGCAGGAACGCGGGACAGCAATTTACCTCGGGCACTGAAGCTTTCTTT
>TRBJ2-1|many|TRBV29-1|TRBD2
CSVDVAGAQFF
TGCAGCGTTGACGTAGCGGGGGCTCAGTTCTTC
>TRBJ2-1|NA|TRBV7-6|NA
CASSPASDNEQFF
TGTGCCAGCAGCCCAGCTAGTGACAATGAGCAGTTCTTC
>TRBJ2-7|NA|TRBV20-1|NA
CSARDSTEAYEQYF
TGCAGTGCTAGAGATTCGACGGAGGCCTACGAGCAGTACTTC
>TRBJ1-4|NA|TRBV6-9|NA
CASSQPGLTNEKLFF
TGTGCCAGCAGTCAACCGGGACTGACTAATGAAAAACTGTTTTTT
>TRBJ1-2|NA|TRBV7-2|NA
CASSSSGCGYTF
TGTGCCAGCAGCTCCTCCGGGTGTGGCTACACCTTC
>TRBJ2-1|NA|TRBV6-4|NA
CASSKGRLVDEQFF
TGTGCCAGCAGTAAAGGGCGTCTCGTCGATGAGCAGTTCTTC
>TRBJ2-1|few|TRBV7-2|TRBD2
CASSLRTSGATSSYNEQFF
TGTGCCAGCAGCTTAAGGACTAGCGGGGCGACTAGCTCCTACAATGAGCAGTTCTTC
>TRBJ1-2|few|TRBV6-1|TRBD1
CASSEREGGWGYTF
TGTGCCAGCAGTGAAAGGGAAGGGGGCTGGGGCTACACCTTC
>TRBJ1-6|NA|TRBV6-1|NA
CASSEGTAVSSYNSPLHF
TGTGCCAGCAGTGAAGGGACAGCAGTAAGCTCCTATAATTCACCCCTCCACTTT
>TRBJ1-5|few|TRBV4-1|TRBD1
CASSQGPLGQGYGQPQHF
TGCGCCAGCAGCCAGGGCCCCTTGGGACAGGGGTACGGTCAGCCCCAGCATTTT
>TRBJ2-1|NA|TRBV6-4|NA
CASSDLWGTNEQFF
TGTGCCAGCAGTGACTTGTGGGGTACTAATGAGCAGTTCTTC
>TRBJ2-5|NA|TRBV24-1|NA
CVTSDRDKETQYF
TGTGTCACCAGTGATCGGGACAAGGAGACCCAGTACTTC
>TRBJ1-5|NA|TRBV12-3/TRBV12-4|NA
CASSLTGDQPQHF
TGTGCCAGCAGTCTCACAGGCGACCAGCCCCAGCATTTT
>TRBJ2-4|few|TRBV18|TRBD1
CASSPLTDRPFRGLQYF
TGTGCCAGCTCACCACTCACGGACAGGCCTTTTAGGGGGCTTCAGTACTTC
>TRBJ1-5|NA|TRBV24-1|NA
CATSEGGGNQPQHF
TGTGCCACCAGTGAGGGGGGGGGCAATCAGCCCCAGCATTTT
>TRBJ2-3|NA|TRBV24-1|NA
CATRPGRETGETDTQYF
TGTGCCACCAGGCCGGGGCGGGAGACAGGGGAAACAGATACGCAGTATTTT
>TRBJ1-1|NA|TRBV7-3|NA
CASSPTPYSLTEAFF
TGTGCCAGCAGCCCAACTCCCTACAGCCTCACTGAAGCTTTCTTT
>TRBJ2-3|NA|TRBV5-1|NA
CASSLLRGADTQYF
TGCGCCAGCAGCTTGCTCCGAGGAGCAGATACGCAGTATTTT
>TRBJ2-3|few|TRBV29-1|NA
CSVRVGSGTSTDTQYF
TGCAGCGTTCGAGTAGGGTCCGGAACAAGCACAGATACGCAGTATTTT
>TRBJ1-4|few|TRBV15|NA
CATSRGGTGNEKLFF
TGTGCCACCAGCAGAGGCGGGACGGGAAATGAAAAACTGTTTTTT
>TRBJ2-3|few|TRBV5-1|NA
CASSFVAAPSTDTQYF
TGCGCCAGCAGCTTCGTCGCCGCACCTAGCACAGATACGCAGTATTTT
>TRBJ2-3|NA|TRBV3-1|NA
CTSSQFTDTQYF
TGTACCAGCAGCCAATTCACAGATACGCAGTATTTT
>TRBJ2-3|NA|TRBV29-1|TRBD1
CSVAGGPDTQYF
TGCAGCGTTGCAGGGGGCCCAGATACGCAGTATTTT
>TRBJ2-3|NA|TRBV5-1|TRBD2
CASSLDPSGGVKDTQYF
TGCGCCAGCAGCTTGGATCCTAGCGGGGGGGTAAAGGATACGCAGTATTTT
>TRBJ1-2|NA|TRBV6-1|TRBD1
CASSLGQGAILSGYTF
TGTGCCAGCAGTCTCGGACAGGGGGCAATTCTGTCTGGCTACACCTTC
>TRBJ1-6|few|TRBV20-1|NA
CSAREDYNSPLHF
TGCAGTGCTAGAGAGGACTATAATTCACCCCTCCACTTT
>TRBJ2-5|NA|TRBV6-6|NA
CASRLSAAGTTQYF
TGTGCCAGCAGACTTTCGGCAGCTGGGACGACCCAGTACTTC
>TRBJ1-2|few|TRBV20-1|NA
CSASGQRNGGDYGYTF
TGCAGTGCTAGTGGGCAGAGAAACGGGGGGGACTATGGCTACACCTTC
>TRBJ2-3|NA|TRBV6-6|TRBD1
CASSYQDRSDTQYF
TGTGCCAGCAGTTACCAGGACAGGTCCGATACGCAGTATTTT
>TRBJ2-1|few|TRBV20-1|TRBD1
CSAGPGTGSYNEQFF
TGCAGTGCAGGCCCCGGGACAGGGAGTTACAATGAGCAGTTCTTC
>TRBJ1-1|NA|TRBV3-1|NA
CASSQSPGQPEAFF
TGTGCCAGCAGCCAATCACCTGGACAGCCTGAAGCTTTCTTT
>TRBJ2-3|many|TRBV29-1|NA
CSVDTYRQADTQYF
TGCAGCGTTGACACCTATCGCCAGGCAGATACGCAGTATTTT
>TRBJ2-6|many|TRBV4-1|NA
CASSQVIPLLGTGANVLTF
TGCGCCAGCAGCCAAGTCATCCCGCTTTTGGGGACTGGGGCCAACGTCCTGACTTTC